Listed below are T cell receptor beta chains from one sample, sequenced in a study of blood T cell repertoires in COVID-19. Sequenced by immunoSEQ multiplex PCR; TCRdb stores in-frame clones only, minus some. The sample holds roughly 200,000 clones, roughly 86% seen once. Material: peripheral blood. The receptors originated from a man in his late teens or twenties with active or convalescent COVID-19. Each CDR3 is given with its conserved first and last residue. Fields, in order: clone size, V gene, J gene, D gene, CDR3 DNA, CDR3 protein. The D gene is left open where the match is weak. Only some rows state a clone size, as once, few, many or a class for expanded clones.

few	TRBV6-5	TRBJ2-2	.	TGTGCCAGCAGTTACTCGGGAGCCCGGGAGCTGTTTTTT	CASSYSGARELFF
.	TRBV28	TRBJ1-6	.	TGTGCCAGCACCATCCTTAGGCGGGGCGGTAATTCACCCCTCCACTTT	CASTILRRGGNSPLHF
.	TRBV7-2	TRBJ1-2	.	TGTGCCAGCAGCGCCCTCCTCGGGAACTATGGCTACACCTTC	CASSALLGNYGYTF
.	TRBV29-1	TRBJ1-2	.	TGCAGCGCACGAGCTGGTTTCGATGGCTACACCTTC	CSARAGFDGYTF
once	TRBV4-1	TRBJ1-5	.	TGCGCCAGCAGCCCCCTGCCGCTCCGGAATCAGCCCCAGCATTTT	CASSPLPLRNQPQHF
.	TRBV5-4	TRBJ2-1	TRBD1	TGTGCCAGCAGCGGAGGGACAGGTTACTACAATGAGCAGTTCTTC	CASSGGTGYYNEQFF
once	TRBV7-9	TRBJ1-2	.	TGTGCCAGCACCGAAGACGGGAACTATGGCTACACCTTC	CASTEDGNYGYTF
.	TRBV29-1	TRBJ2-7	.	TGCAGCGTTGCGGAGGGCGAGCAGTACTTC	CSVAEGEQYF
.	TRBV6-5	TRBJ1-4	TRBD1	TGTGCCAGCAATTGGCGTGGGACAGGGGAAACCGAACTGTTTTTT	CASNWRGTGETELFF
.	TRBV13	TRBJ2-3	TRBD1	TGTGCCAGCCTAAGGGGGCAAAGCACAGATACGCAGTATTTT	CASLRGQSTDTQYF
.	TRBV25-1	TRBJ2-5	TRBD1	TGTGCCAGCAGTGCCAGACAGGGGGGTGAGACCCAGTACTTC	CASSARQGGETQYF
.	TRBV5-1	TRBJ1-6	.	TGCGCCAGCAGCTTGGACCGGGATTCACCCCTCCACTTT	CASSLDRDSPLHF
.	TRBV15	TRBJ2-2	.	TGTGCCACCAGCAGAGGGAGGGAGAACACCGGGGAGCTGTTTTTT	CATSRGRENTGELFF
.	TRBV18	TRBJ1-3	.	TGTGCCAGCTCAATATCTGACTCGGCTGCTGGAAACACCATATATTTT	CASSISDSAAGNTIYF
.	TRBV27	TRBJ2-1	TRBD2	TGTGCCAGCAAACCGGGACTAGCGGTCAATGAGCAGTTCTTC	CASKPGLAVNEQFF
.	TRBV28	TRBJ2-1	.	TGTGCCAGCAGAAACGGACAGGAGGGCTCCCGTGACAATGAGCAGTTCTTC	CASRNGQEGSRDNEQFF
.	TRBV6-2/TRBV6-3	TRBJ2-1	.	TGTGCCAGCAGTTACCTTATTACCCTAGCGAGCAGCTCCTACAATGAGCAGTTCTTC	CASSYLITLASSSYNEQFF
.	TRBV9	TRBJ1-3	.	TGTGCCAGCAGCGTAGATGGTGGGGACTACTCTGGAAACACCATATATTTT	CASSVDGGDYSGNTIYF
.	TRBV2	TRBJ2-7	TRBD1	TGTGCCAGCAGTAAGGACAGGGCTTCCTACGAGCAGTACTTC	CASSKDRASYEQYF
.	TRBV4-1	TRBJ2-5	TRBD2	TGCGCCAGCAGCCCCTTAGCGGGAGAAGCACAAGAGACCCAGTACTTC	CASSPLAGEAQETQYF
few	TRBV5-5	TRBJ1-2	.	TGTGCCAGCAGCTTGGAACAGGGCGGGCTTGACTATGGCTACACCTTC	CASSLEQGGLDYGYTF
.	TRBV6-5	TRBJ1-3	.	TGTGCCACAGGGCAAGTTGGAAACACCATATATTTT	CATGQVGNTIYF
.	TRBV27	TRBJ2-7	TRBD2	TGTGCCAGCAGTCCTCAACCTGGACTAGTAGAGTACTTC	CASSPQPGLVEYF
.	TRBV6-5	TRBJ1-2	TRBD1	TGTGCCAGCAGTTACTCGAGGGGGCAGGGCTACACCTTC	CASSYSRGQGYTF
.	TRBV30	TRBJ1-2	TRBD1	TGTGCCTGGAGTGTACTCGGGACAGGGGCCCCTGGTCCCTATGGCTACACCTTC	CAWSVLGTGAPGPYGYTF
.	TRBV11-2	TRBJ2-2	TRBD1	TGTGCCAGCAGCTCGCCGGGACAGGGTGACACCGGGGAGCTGTTTTTT	CASSSPGQGDTGELFF
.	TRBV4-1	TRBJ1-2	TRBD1	TGCGCCAGCAGCCAACAGACAGGGGAGTATGGCTACACCTTC	CASSQQTGEYGYTF
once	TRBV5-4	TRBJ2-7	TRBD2	TGTGCCAGCAGCTCCTCTAGCGGGGGTTCCTACGAGCAGTACTTC	CASSSSSGGSYEQYF
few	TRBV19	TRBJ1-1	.	TGTGCCAGTAAACTCGTTTTGAACACTGAAGCTTTCTTT	CASKLVLNTEAFF